The clone carrying this TCR beta chain was detected once. As yet, its antigen is unknown. The data were taken from a study of T-cell reconstitution after alpha-beta-depleted transplantation in children. Study-wide findings and caveats: In patients about two months after transplant, alpha-beta T cells reportedly arose from several hundred expanded graft clones. At day 60, the high TCRbeta diversity found in some patients originated from recipient T cells and thymic progenitors that had survived. A year had passed since transplant, and T-cell counts and diversity by then came mostly from newly produced T cells.

Construction of the TCRbeta library involved unique molecular identifiers. MiXCR, run by TCRdb on the PCR reads, gives a single entry per CDR3 protein. The table shows approximately 980,000 distinct CDR3 sequences, with about 29% occurring only once. From germline, CDR1 is SEHNR and CDR2 FQNEAQ (reference sequence). V was cut by 2 bases and J by 8 bases, with 10 bases left in between. The CDR3 has 14 residues. This sequence was found in a boy younger than two who had a stem cell transplant for SCID, so the T cells may come from the graft donor. The rearrangement joins TRBV7-9 to TRBJ2-6, with D unclear. Here the sequenced sample was PBMCs, mostly from graft donor cells, taken 360 days after TCRalphabeta/CD19-depleted stem cell transplant. In DNA, the CDR3 is TGTGCCAGCAGCTTATATGCGTCCTCCAACGTCCTGACTTTC. As protein: CASSLYASSNVLTF.